The 29 T cell receptor beta chains reported below all come from one sample, sequenced in a study of cytomegalovirus exposure and HLA in healthy donors. PCR amplification relied on 60 Vbeta primers (plus 13 Jbeta primers). Repertoires were generated with immunoSEQ multiplex PCR, while TCRdb's copy carries only in-frame clones and drops some. This table holds some 160,000 clones, approximately 80% found once. The sequencing sample was made of PBMCs. Every receptor here comes from a woman aged 25 to 45 in good health and CMV-seronegative.

This chain links TRBV10-3 with TRBJ2-7; 11 bases line up with TRBD2. Germline CDR1 and CDR2: ENHRY and SYGVKD. The CDR3 extends over 15 amino acids. V was clipped by 7 bases and J by 0 bases; unmatched bases: 5. The CDR3 here is CAITGTSGGSYEQYF. CDR3 DNA: TGTGCCATCACTGGGACTAGCGGAGGCTCCTACGAGCAGTACTTC.

V gene TRBV18 combines with J gene TRBJ1-5; TRBD1 might be the D (5 bases). The V gene lost 3 bases and the J gene lost 0 bases, with 9 bases spanning the gap. Germline-derived CDR1 and CDR2 are KGHSH and LQKENI. The CDR3 is 15 amino acids. Here the CDR3 DNA reads TGTGCCAGCTCACCCGACAGCCATAGCAATCAGCCCCAGCATTTT. It translates to CASSPDSHSNQPQHF.

This clone has a single count. The V gene is TRBV27, the J gene TRBJ2-6; D call uncertain. The CDR3 covers 14 residues. Germline CDR1 and CDR2: MNHEY and SMNVEV (reference sequence). Trimming removed 4 bases at V and 2 bases at J, with 6 bases between. CDR3 bases: TGTGCCAGCAGTTGGGCAGCTGGGGCCAACGTCCTGACTTTC. This sequence encodes CASSWAAGANVLTF.

CDR3 in DNA: TGTGCCAGCAGCTCAATCGGTAGTCAGCCCCAGCATTTT. The encoded protein is CASSSIGSQPQHF. V gene TRBV6-5 combines with J gene TRBJ1-5; no definite D call. Per the germline V gene, CDR1 is MNHEY and CDR2 is SVGAGI. The ends were cut back, 6 bases at V and 6 bases at J, with 12 bases in the middle. The CDR3 spans 13 residues.

The chain uses TRBV6-1 and TRBJ1-1; tentative D call: TRBD1 (5 bases). V was trimmed by 2 bases and J by 3 bases, leaving 13 bases between them. Germline V lookup: CDR1 MNHNS, CDR2 SASEGT. CDR3 length equals 15 residues. DNA for the CDR3: TGTGCCAGCAGTGAATACGGGGGGAGGGACACTGAAGCTTTCTTT. Its translation is CASSEYGGRDTEAFF.

This clone was found once. CDR3 region: CSVELRGRAAFF. In DNA form, the CDR3 reads TGCAGCGTTGAATTGAGAGGCAGAGCAGCTTTCTTT. The chain combines TRBV29-1 with TRBJ1-1; D is uncertain. V dropped 2 bases and J dropped 10 bases, with 14 bases sitting between them. CDR3 length equals 12 residues. Germline values: CDR1 SQVTM, CDR2 ANQGSEA.

The chain carries TRBV19 and TRBJ1-6; D is possibly TRBD1 (5 bases). Per germline, CDR1 LNHDA and CDR2 SQIVND (reference sequence). Trimming stripped 7 bases from V and 10 bases from J, with 20 bases between. CDR3 length: 15 amino acids. The CDR3 protein is CASTYFGGGESPLHF. The CDR3 DNA reads as TGTGCCAGTACTTATTTTGGGGGAGGAGAATCACCCCTCCACTTT.

V is TRBV6-5 and J is TRBJ2-3; D might be TRBD1 (6 bases). V was shortened by 5 bases and J by 0 bases, with 12 bases between the two germline ends. The CDR3 spans 15 residues. The germline V gene has CDR1 MNHEY and CDR2 SVGAGI. The CDR3 DNA sequence: TGTGCCAGCAGTCGAAGTAGGGGGAGCACAGATACGCAGTATTTT. Amino acid sequence: CASSRSRGSTDTQYF.

Of note for this clone: An end of the junction does not agree with germline; a read error may underlie this. The same CDR3 is also encoded by other DNA sequences in this sample. The chain's CDR3 is CASSLELGNTIYF. The DNA for the CDR3 is TGTGCCAGTAGCTTGGAACTTGGTAACACCATATATTTT. V gene TRBV5-4 combines with J gene TRBJ1-3; D ambiguous. Germline V gives CDR1 SGHNT, CDR2 YYREEE (reference sequence). The CDR3 totals 13 residues. The entire variable domain, with the rest obtained from reference TRBV5-4 and TRBJ1-3, is as follows: ETGVTQSPTHLIKTRGQQVTLRCSSQSGHNTVSWYQQALGQGPQFIFQYYREEENGRGNFPPRFSGLQFPNYSSELNVNALELDDSALYLCASSLELGNTIYFGEGSWLTVV.

The chain carries TRBV2 and TRBJ2-1, with D unclear. Trimming left V 7 bases short and J 5 bases short, with 12 bases between. The CDR3 extends over 13 amino acids. Germline values: CDR1 SNHLY, CDR2 FYNNEI. DNA for the CDR3: TGTGCCAGCACCCAATTAGAGGACAATGAGCAGTTCTTC. Translation: CASTQLEDNEQFF.

Here the CDR3 reads CASSNRGHDDEQFF. The CDR3 nucleotides read TGTGCCAGCAGTAACAGGGGGCACGACGATGAGCAGTTCTTC. This chain joins TRBV27 and TRBJ2-1; the match to TRBD1 covers 9 bases. Germline lookup yields CDR1 MNHEY and CDR2 SMNVEV (reference sequence). The CDR3 extends over 14 amino acids. With V trimmed by 5 bases and J by 8 bases, 7 bases remained unmatched.

This rearrangement joins TRBV30 to TRBJ2-1; TRBD2 matches at 7 bases. The CDR3 extends over 15 amino acids. Germline V lookup: CDR1 GTSNPN, CDR2 SVGIG (reference sequence). V was pared by 3 bases and J by 5 bases, with 10 bases of the junction left unmatched. CDR3 protein: CAWRRSLRENNEQFF. CDR3 in DNA: TGTGCCTGGAGGCGCTCCTTGCGGGAGAACAATGAGCAGTTCTTC.

This clone was detected only a few times. The gene calls are TRBV29-1 and TRBJ1-1, with D maybe TRBD1 (6 bases). The germline V gene has CDR1 SQVTM and CDR2 ANQGSEA. Deletions cut 4 bases from V and 3 bases from J, with 15 bases between. CDR3 size: 14 residues. The CDR3 region is CSVGRGIGDTEAFF. The CDR3 nucleotides are TGCAGCGTTGGCAGGGGCATTGGGGACACTGAAGCTTTCTTT. The variable domain in full, completed from reference TRBV29-1 and TRBJ1-1, reads SAVISQKPSRDICQRGTSLTIQCQVDSQVTMMFWYRQQPGQSLTLIATANQGSEATYESGFVIDKFPISRPNLTFSTLTVSNMSPEDSSIYLCSVGRGIGDTEAFFGQGTRLTVV.

CDR3 DNA sequence: TGTGCCAGCAGAGCGGACACCGGGGAGCTGTTTTTT. Its protein is CASRADTGELFF. This chain links TRBV7-6 with TRBJ2-2; D is perhaps TRBD2 (5 bases). Looked up from germline, CDR1 is SGHVS and CDR2 is FNYEAQ. The V gene lost 6 bases and the J gene lost 3 bases, with 5 bases spanning the gap. The length of the CDR3 is 12 residues.

In this sample, this clone turned up a few times. The CDR3 is CASSAGIAGGFTDTQYF. For the CDR3, the DNA is TGTGCCAGCAGCGCCGGAATAGCGGGGGGATTCACAGATACGCAGTATTTT. J is TRBJ2-3 and V is TRBV9; TRBD2 aligns across 10 bases. Germline CDR1 SGDLS, CDR2 YYNGEE. The V segment lost 3 bases and the J segment 2 bases; nucleotides outside the gene matches: 9. The CDR3 runs to 17 residues.

This CDR3 reads CASSVEQGASYEQYF. The CDR3 coding sequence is TGTGCCAGCAGCGTAGAACAGGGGGCCTCCTACGAGCAGTACTTC. The chain combines TRBV9 with TRBJ2-7; TRBD1 aligns across 9 bases. The V segment lost 0 bases and the J segment 0 bases; nucleotides outside the gene matches: 1. CDR1 and CDR2 (germline): SGDLS, YYNGEE. The length of the CDR3 is 15 residues.

This chain joins TRBV10-3 and TRBJ2-7, with TRBD1 matching 8 bases. V was clipped by 6 bases and J by 3 bases; unmatched bases: 4. Germline V lookup: CDR1 ENHRY, CDR2 SYGVKD. CDR3 length: 13 amino acids. In nucleotides, the CDR3 is TGTGCCATCAGCGCAGGGGGCGGCTACGAGCAGTACTTC. It translates to CAISAGGGYEQYF.

The V call is TRBV5-1, the J call TRBJ1-4; 8 bases align to TRBD1. CDR1 and CDR2 (germline): SGHRS, YFSETQ. CDR3 size: 16 residues. V shed 5 bases and J 5 bases; nucleotides not matched to a gene: 11. The CDR3 region has the DNA TGCGCCAGCAGTTATACCCCAGGGGGCGGCAATGAAAAACTGTTTTTT. This codes for CASSYTPGGGNEKLFF.

This rearrangement joins TRBV28 to TRBJ2-1, with D maybe TRBD2 (5 bases). Trimming stripped 1 base from V and 3 bases from J, with 10 bases between. Germline V CDR1 and CDR2: MDHEN, SYDVKM. This CDR3 comprises 15 residues. The CDR3 sequence is CASSLLAGLYNEQFF. The CDR3 coding sequence is TGTGCCAGCAGTTTATTGGCTGGACTCTACAATGAGCAGTTCTTC.

The V call is TRBV6-5, the J call TRBJ1-5; D may be TRBD1 (6 bases). In germline, CDR1 is MNHEY, CDR2 SVGAGI. V was trimmed by 6 bases and J by 3 bases, leaving 15 bases between them. The CDR3 runs 15 residues. CDR3 coding DNA: TGTGCCAGCAGCCCACAGGGTCCGCTCAATCAGCCCCAGCATTTT. Protein: CASSPQGPLNQPQHF.

The chain employs TRBV5-1 and TRBJ2-7; tentative D call: TRBD2 (5 bases). Per the germline V gene, CDR1 is SGHRS and CDR2 is YFSETQ. With 5 bases removed from V and 6 bases from J, the gap between germline ends came to 21 bases. The CDR3 loop spans 15 amino acids. The CDR3 reads CASRLGRGRGSEQYF. The CDR3 DNA reads as TGCGCCAGCAGACTGGGGAGAGGGAGAGGATCCGAGCAGTACTTC. The complete variable domain, with remaining parts taken from reference TRBV5-1 and TRBJ2-7, reads KAGVTQTPRYLIKTRGQQVTLSCSPISGHRSVSWYQQTPGQGLQFLFEYFSETQRNKGNFPGRFSGRQFSNSRSEMNVSTLELGDSALYLCASRLGRGRGSEQYFGPGTRLTVT.

The chain combines TRBV19 with TRBJ2-5, with 8 bases aligning to TRBD1. CDR3 length: 15 residues. The ends lost 5 bases at V and 6 bases at J; junction bases unmatched: 11. CDR1 is LNHDA and CDR2 is SQIVND in the germline V gene (reference sequence). Written as DNA, the CDR3 is TGTGCCAGTAGTCATGGGGACTGGGACAGGAAGACCCAGTACTTC. The encoded protein is CASSHGDWDRKTQYF.

The table lists this clone with a few counts. The CDR3 bases are TGTGCCAGCAGCTCGGGTAGCGGGACCTACGAGCAGTACTTC. Translated: CASSSGSGTYEQYF. The gene calls are TRBV5-5 and TRBJ2-7; 8 bases agree with TRBD2. CDR3 size: 14 residues. Germline CDR1 reads SGHKS; CDR2 reads YYEKEE (reference sequence). V shed 3 bases, J shed 2 bases, and the junction held 4 bases outside the gene matches. Drawing the rest from reference TRBV5-5 and TRBJ2-7, the complete variable domain is DAGVTQSPTHLIKTRGQQVTLRCSPISGHKSVSWYQQVLGQGPQFIFQYYEKEERGRGNFPDRFSARQFPNYSSELNVNALLLGDSALYLCASSSGSGTYEQYFGPGTRLTVT.

Only one count was recorded for this clone. The gene calls are TRBV5-8 and TRBJ1-2, with TRBD1 as a possible D gene (5 bases). The germline V gene encodes CDR1 SGHTS and CDR2 YDEGEE. The CDR3 has 16 amino acids. Trimming removed 4 bases at V and 5 bases at J, with 21 bases between. CDR3 region: CASSLGDSLTEYGYTF. Written as DNA, the CDR3 is TGTGCCAGCAGCCTTGGGGACTCTTTGACGGAGTATGGCTACACCTTC. The variable domain in full, with the rest retrieved from reference TRBV5-8 and TRBJ1-2, is EAGVTQSPTHLIKTRGQQATLRCSPISGHTSVYWYQQALGLGLQFLLWYDEGEERNRGNFPPRFSGRQFPNYSSELNVNALELEDSALYLCASSLGDSLTEYGYTFGSGTRLTVV.

In its sample, this clone was seen once. V is TRBV7-3 and J is TRBJ1-1; D is unclear. This CDR3 has 13 amino acids. Trimming stripped 7 bases from V and 2 bases from J, with 11 bases between. Germline CDR1 is SGHTA and CDR2 is FQGTGA. CDR3 loop: CASTLQRNTEAFF. CDR3 DNA sequence: TGTGCCAGCACCCTACAGAGAAACACTGAAGCTTTCTTT. The whole variable domain, remainder taken from reference TRBV7-3 and TRBJ1-1, is GAGVSQTPSNKVTEKGKYVELRCDPISGHTALYWYRQSLGQGPEFLIYFQGTGAADDSGLPNDRFFAVRPEGSVSTLKIQRTERGDSAVYLCASTLQRNTEAFFGQGTRLTVV.

The chain couples TRBV25-1 to TRBJ2-3; 10 nucleotides align to TRBD2. Looked up from germline, CDR1 is MGHDK and CDR2 is SYGVNS. J lost 4 bases, V lost 6 bases, and 4 bases had no gene match. This CDR3 comprises 14 residues. In DNA form, the CDR3 reads TGTGCCAGCAGGACTAGCGGGTCCTCAGATACGCAGTATTTT. It specifies CASRTSGSSDTQYF.

The J gene is TRBJ2-7, the V gene TRBV28; D is unclear. Germline CDR1 and CDR2: MDHEN and SYDVKM. V was trimmed by 6 bases and J by 1 base, leaving 10 bases between them. The CDR3 sequence is 13 residues long. The CDR3 DNA reads TGTGCCAGCAGCCCACGTGAGTCCTACGAGCAGTACTTC. Translation gives CASSPRESYEQYF.

CDR3 sequence (DNA): TGTGCCAGCAGCCCAACAACAGGGGGCCTTTCTGAAGCTTTCTTT. Protein: CASSPTTGGLSEAFF. The chain carries TRBV7-9 and TRBJ1-1, with 9 positions matching TRBD1. Germline-derived CDR1 and CDR2 are SEHNR and FQNEAQ (reference sequence). The CDR3 runs 15 residues. With 5 bases clipped from V and 6 bases from J, the junction kept 10 bases outside the gene matches. The whole variable domain, remainder taken from reference TRBV7-9 and TRBJ1-1, is DTGVSQNPRHKITKRGQNVTFRCDPISEHNRLYWYRQTLGQGPEFLTYFQNEAQLEKSRLLSDRFSAERPKGSFSTLEIQRTEQGDSAMYLCASSPTTGGLSEAFFGQGTRLTVV.

The chain links TRBV28 to TRBJ2-7; D is perhaps TRBD1 (6 bases). Germline lookup yields CDR1 MDHEN and CDR2 SYDVKM. V gave up 6 bases and J gave up 2 bases, with 8 bases separating them. This CDR3 comprises 12 residues. This CDR3 reads CASRQGTYEQYF. DNA of the CDR3: TGTGCCAGCAGACAGGGAACCTACGAGCAGTACTTC.